Listed here are 4 T cell receptor beta chains from one sample, sequenced in a study of T cells in Graves' hyperthyroidism and ophthalmopathy. Researchers took RNA transcripts and amplified the TCR beta CDR3 regions from them. Using the HTBI primer set, a first-round RT-PCR was run on the TCR CDR3. TCRdb called the multiplex PCR reads again in MiXCR, with one record for every CDR3 protein. In the table there are 480,000 or so distinct CDR3 sequences, approximately 14% of which are singletons. The specimen was blood. The receptors were sampled from a woman aged 18-35 years with Graves' hyperthyroidism.

This clonotype has a count of ten or more. The chain has TRBV6-1 and TRBJ2-7; TRBD2 agrees at 7 bases. CDR1 is MNHNS, CDR2 SASEGT, per germline. V trimming: 2 bases; J trimming: 5 bases; junction bases outside the gene matches: 9. The CDR3 is made up of 15 amino acids. CDR3 region: CASSEWGGTLDEQYV. In DNA form, the CDR3 reads TGTGCCAGCAGTGAATGGGGGGGGACTTTGGACGAGCAGTACGTC.

The table lists this clonotype with many counts. The chain is built from TRBV12-3 or TRBV12-4 and TRBJ1-5, with D uncertain. Trimming removed 5 bases from V and 3 bases from J, with 14 bases in between. The CDR3 runs 15 residues. As DNA, the CDR3 is TGTGCCAGCAGTCCTGGATTAGCGGCCAATCAGCCCCAGCATTTT. Translated, it gives CASSPGLAANQPQHF.

Many counts were recorded for this clonotype. The CDR3 DNA sequence: TGCGCCAGCAGCTTGGCAAATAGCGGGAGAGGCACAGATACGCAGTATTTT. Translation: CASSLANSGRGTDTQYF. The chain employs TRBV5-1 and TRBJ2-3, with 9 bases aligning to TRBD2. The CDR3 is 17 residues long. The V segment lost 0 bases and the J segment 1 base; nucleotides outside the gene matches: 6. Germline CDR1 SGHRS, CDR2 YFSETQ.

This clonotype appeared many times. The chain links TRBV20-1 to TRBJ2-7, with 8 bases identical to TRBD2. The CDR3 extends over 14 amino acids. The V and J ends lost 0 bases and 4 bases, in that order; junction bases with no gene match: 5. Germline values: CDR1 DFQATT, CDR2 SNEGSKA (reference sequence). The CDR3: CSARDVSGIYEQYV. The CDR3 DNA sequence: TGCAGTGCTAGAGATGTTAGCGGGATATACGAGCAGTACGTC.